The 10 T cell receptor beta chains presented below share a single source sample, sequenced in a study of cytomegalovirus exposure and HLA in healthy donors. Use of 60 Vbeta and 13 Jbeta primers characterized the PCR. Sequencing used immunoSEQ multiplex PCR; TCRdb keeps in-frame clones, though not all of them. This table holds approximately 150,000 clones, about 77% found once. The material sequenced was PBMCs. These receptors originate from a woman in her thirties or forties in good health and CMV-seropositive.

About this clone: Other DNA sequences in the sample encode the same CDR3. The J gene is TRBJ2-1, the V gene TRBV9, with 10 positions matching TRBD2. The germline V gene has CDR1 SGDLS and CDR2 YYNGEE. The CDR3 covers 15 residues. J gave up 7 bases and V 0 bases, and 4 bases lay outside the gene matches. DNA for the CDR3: TGTGCCAGCAGCGTAGCGAGCGGGGGGGGGAATGAGCAGTTCTTC. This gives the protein CASSVASGGGNEQFF.

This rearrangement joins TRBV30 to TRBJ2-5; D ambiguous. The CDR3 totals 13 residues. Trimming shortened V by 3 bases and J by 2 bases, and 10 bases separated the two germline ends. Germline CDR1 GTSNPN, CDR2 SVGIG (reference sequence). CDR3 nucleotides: TGTGCCTGGAGGCGGTCTTCACAAGAGACCCAGTACTTC. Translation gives CAWRRSSQETQYF.

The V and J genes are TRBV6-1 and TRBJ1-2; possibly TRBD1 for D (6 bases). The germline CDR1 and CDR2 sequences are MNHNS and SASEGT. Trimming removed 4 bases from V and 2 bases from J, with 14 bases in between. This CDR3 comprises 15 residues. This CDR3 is CASSAEDRQNYGYTF. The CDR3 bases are TGTGCCAGCAGTGCGGAGGACAGACAAAACTATGGCTACACCTTC.

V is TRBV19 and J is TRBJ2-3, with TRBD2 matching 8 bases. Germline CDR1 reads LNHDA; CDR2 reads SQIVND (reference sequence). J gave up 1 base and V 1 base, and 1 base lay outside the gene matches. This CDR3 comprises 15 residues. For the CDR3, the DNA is TGTGCCAGTAGTATAGTACTAGCGGGCACAGATACGCAGTATTTT. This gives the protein CASSIVLAGTDTQYF.

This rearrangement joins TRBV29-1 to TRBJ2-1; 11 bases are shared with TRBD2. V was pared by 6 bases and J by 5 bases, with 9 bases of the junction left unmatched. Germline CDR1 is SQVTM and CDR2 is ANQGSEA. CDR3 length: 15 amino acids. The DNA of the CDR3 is TGCAGCGTCCAACTAGCGGGAGATTTTAACAATGAGCAGTTCTTC. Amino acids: CSVQLAGDFNNEQFF.

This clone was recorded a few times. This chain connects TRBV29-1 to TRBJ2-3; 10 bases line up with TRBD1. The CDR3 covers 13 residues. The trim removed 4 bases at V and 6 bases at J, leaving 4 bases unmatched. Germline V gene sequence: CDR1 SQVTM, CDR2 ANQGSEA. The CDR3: CSVGGQGMDTQYF. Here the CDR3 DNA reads TGCAGCGTTGGGGGACAGGGGATGGATACGCAGTATTTT.

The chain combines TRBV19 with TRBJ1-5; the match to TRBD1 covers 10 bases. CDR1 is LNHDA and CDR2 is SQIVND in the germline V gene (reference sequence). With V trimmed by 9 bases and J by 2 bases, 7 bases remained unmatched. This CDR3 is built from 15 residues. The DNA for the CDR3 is TGTGCCAGCTCCGGGACAGGGGACGGCAATCAGCCCCAGCATTTT. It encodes CASSGTGDGNQPQHF.

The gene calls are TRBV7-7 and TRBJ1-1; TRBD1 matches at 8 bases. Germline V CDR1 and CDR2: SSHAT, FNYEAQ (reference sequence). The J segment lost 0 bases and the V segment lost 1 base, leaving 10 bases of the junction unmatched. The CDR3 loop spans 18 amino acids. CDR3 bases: TGTGCCAGCAGCTTAGACCCCGACAGGGGAATTTTGAACACTGAAGCTTTCTTT. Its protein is CASSLDPDRGILNTEAFF.

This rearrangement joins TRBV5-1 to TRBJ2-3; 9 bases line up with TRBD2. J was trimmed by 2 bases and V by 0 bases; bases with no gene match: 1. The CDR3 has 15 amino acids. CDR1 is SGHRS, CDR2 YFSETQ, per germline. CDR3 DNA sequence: TGCGCCAGCAGCTTGGGGACTAGCGTCACAGATACGCAGTATTTT. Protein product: CASSLGTSVTDTQYF.

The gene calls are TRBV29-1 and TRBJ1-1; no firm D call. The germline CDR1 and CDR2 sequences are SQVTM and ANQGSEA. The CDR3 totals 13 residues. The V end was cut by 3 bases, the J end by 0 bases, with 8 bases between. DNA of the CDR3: TGCAGCGTTGATCGTCAGATGAACACTGAAGCTTTCTTT. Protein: CSVDRQMNTEAFF.